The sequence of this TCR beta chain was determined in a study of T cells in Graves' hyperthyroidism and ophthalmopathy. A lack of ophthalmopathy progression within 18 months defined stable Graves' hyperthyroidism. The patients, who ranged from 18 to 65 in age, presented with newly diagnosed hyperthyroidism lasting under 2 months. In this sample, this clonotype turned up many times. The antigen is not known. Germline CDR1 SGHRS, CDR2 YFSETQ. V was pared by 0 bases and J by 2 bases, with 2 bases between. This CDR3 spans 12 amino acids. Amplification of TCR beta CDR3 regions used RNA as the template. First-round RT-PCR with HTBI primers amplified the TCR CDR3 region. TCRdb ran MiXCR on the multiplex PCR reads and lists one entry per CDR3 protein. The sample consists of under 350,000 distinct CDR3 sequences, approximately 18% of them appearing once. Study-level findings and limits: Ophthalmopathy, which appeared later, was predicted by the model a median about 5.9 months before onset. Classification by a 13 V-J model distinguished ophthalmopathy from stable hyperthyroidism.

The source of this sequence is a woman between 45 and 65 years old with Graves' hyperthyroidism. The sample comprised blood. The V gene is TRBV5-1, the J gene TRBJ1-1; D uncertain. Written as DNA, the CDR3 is TGCGCCAGCAGCTTGGTTAACACTGAAGCTTTCTTT. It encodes CASSLVNTEAFF. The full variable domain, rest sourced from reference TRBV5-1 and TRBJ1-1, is KAGVTQTPRYLIKTRGQQVTLSCSPISGHRSVSWYQQTPGQGLQFLFEYFSETQRNKGNFPGRFSGRQFSNSRSEMNVSTLELGDSALYLCASSLVNTEAFFGQGTRLTVV.